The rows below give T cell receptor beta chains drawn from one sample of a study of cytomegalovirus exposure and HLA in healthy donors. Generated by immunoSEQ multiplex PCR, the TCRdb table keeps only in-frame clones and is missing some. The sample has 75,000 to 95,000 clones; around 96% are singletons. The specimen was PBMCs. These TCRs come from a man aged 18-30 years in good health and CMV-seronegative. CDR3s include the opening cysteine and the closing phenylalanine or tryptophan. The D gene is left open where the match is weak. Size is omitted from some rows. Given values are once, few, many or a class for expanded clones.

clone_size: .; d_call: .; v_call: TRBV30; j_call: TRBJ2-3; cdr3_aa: CAWNGLMRRNNNVDTQYF; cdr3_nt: TGTGCCTGGAATGGGTTGATGCGGCGGAATAACAACGTAGATACGCAGTATTTT
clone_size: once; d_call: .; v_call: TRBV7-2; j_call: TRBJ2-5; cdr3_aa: CASNLFPGLRGETQYF; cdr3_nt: TGTGCCAGCAACCTCTTTCCGGGACTCAGGGGGGAGACCCAGTACTTC
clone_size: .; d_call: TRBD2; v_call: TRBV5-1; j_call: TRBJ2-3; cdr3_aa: CASSLGGGGTDTQYF; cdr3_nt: TGCGCCAGCAGCTTGGGCGGGGGGGGCACAGATACGCAGTATTTT
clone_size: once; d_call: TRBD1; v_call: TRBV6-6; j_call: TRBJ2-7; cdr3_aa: CASSYAGQGKEQYF; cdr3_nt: TGTGCCAGCAGTTACGCGGGACAGGGGAAAGAGCAGTACTTC
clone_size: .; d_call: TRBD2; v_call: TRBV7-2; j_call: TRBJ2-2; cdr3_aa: CASSEGLAGRNTGELFF; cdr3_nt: TGTGCCAGCAGCGAGGGACTAGCGGGGCGGAACACCGGGGAGCTGTTTTTT
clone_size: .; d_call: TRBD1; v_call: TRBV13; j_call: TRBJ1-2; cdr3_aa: CASSTQGSGGYTF; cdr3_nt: TGTGCCAGCAGTACACAGGGGTCAGGTGGCTACACCTTC
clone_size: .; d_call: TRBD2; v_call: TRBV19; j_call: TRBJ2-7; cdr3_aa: CASSPGGILHPYEQYF; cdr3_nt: TGTGCCAGTAGCCCGGGGGGAATACTCCATCCCTACGAGCAGTACTTC
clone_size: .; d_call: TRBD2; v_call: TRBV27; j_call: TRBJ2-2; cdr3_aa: CASRNSGRGPGELFF; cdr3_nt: TGTGCCAGCAGAAATAGCGGGAGAGGACCCGGGGAGCTGTTTTTT
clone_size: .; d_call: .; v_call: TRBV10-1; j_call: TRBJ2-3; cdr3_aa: CASSVRGTDTQYF; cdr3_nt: TGCGCCAGCAGTGTACGGGGCACAGATACGCAGTATTTT
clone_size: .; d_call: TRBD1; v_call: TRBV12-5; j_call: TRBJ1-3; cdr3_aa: CASGWGHRGQEAGNTIYF; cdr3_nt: TGTGCTAGTGGTTGGGGGCACAGGGGGCAGGAGGCAGGAAACACCATATATTTT
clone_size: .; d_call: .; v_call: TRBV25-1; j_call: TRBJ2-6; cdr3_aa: CASSEFNGANVLTF; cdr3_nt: TGTGCCAGCAGTGAATTTAATGGGGCCAACGTCCTGACTTTC
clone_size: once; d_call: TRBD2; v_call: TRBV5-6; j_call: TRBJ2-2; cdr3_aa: CASSAGLAGERGDTGELFF; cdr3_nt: TGTGCCAGCAGCGCGGGACTAGCGGGAGAACGGGGGGACACCGGGGAGCTGTTTTTT
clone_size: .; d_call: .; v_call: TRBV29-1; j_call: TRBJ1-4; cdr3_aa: CSVDTGIEKLFF; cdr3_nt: TGCAGCGTTGATACCGGGATTGAAAAACTGTTTTTT
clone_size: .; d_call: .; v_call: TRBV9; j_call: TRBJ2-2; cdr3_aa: CASSVGTPRSDTGELFF; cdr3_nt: TGTGCCAGCAGCGTAGGAACGCCCCGGTCGGACACCGGGGAGCTGTTTTTT
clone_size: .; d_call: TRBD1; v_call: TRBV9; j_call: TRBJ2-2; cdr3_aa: CASSGQGANTGELFF; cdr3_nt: TGTGCCAGCAGCGGACAGGGGGCGAACACCGGGGAGCTGTTTTTT
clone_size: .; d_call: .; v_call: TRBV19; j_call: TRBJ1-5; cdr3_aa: CASHLSGQPQHF; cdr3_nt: TGTGCCAGCCACCTGTCCGGTCAGCCCCAGCATTTT
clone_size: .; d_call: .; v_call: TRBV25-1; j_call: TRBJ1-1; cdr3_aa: CASSPYTGLGTEAFF; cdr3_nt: TGTGCCAGCAGTCCCTACACAGGGCTTGGCACTGAAGCTTTCTTT
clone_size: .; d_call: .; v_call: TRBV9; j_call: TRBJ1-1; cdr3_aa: CASSGAYTEAFF; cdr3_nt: TGTGCCAGCAGCGGGGCATACACTGAAGCTTTCTTT
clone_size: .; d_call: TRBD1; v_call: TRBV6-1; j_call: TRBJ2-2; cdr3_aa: CASSEKTGDVGELFF; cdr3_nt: TGTGCCAGCAGTGAAAAGACAGGGGACGTCGGGGAGCTGTTTTTT
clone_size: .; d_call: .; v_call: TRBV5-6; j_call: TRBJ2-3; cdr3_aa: CASSLAEFPMGTDTQYF; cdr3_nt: TGTGCCAGCAGCTTGGCCGAGTTTCCCATGGGCACAGATACGCAGTATTTT
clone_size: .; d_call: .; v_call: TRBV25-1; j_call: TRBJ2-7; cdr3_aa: CAVGIGGFHEQYF; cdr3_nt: TGTGCCGTGGGGATAGGAGGGTTCCACGAGCAGTACTTC
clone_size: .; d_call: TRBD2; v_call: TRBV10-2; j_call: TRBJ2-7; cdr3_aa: CASRWGIQNGLAGGLGEQYF; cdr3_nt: TGCGCCAGCAGGTGGGGGATCCAAAACGGACTAGCGGGAGGGCTCGGCGAGCAGTACTTC
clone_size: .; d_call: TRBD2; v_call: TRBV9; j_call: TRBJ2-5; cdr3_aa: CASSRELAGVQETQYF; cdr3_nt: TGTGCCAGCAGCCGAGAACTAGCGGGTGTCCAAGAGACCCAGTACTTC
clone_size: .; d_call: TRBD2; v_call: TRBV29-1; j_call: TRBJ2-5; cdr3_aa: CSVEDRSSGLETQYF; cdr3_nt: TGCAGCGTTGAAGATCGGTCTAGCGGATTAGAGACCCAGTACTTC
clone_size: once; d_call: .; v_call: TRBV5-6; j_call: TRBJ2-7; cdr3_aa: CASSSLTQGLYEQYF; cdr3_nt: TGTGCCAGCAGCTCCTTAACACAGGGTCTCTACGAGCAGTACTTC
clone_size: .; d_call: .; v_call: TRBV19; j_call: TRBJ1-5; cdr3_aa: CASRRGSNQPQHF; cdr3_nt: TGTGCCAGTAGGCGAGGGAGCAATCAGCCCCAGCATTTT
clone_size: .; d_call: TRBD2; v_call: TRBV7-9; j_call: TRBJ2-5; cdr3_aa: CASTPGVGAGETQYF; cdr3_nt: TGTGCCAGCACCCCGGGAGTGGGAGCGGGGGAGACCCAGTACTTC
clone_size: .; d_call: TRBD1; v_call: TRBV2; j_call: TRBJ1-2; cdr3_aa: CASTDRGNGYTF; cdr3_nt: TGTGCCAGCACGGACAGGGGGAATGGCTACACCTTC
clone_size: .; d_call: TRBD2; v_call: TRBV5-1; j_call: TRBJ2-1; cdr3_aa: CASSFNLAGGPYNEQFF; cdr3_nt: TGCGCCAGCAGCTTTAACTTAGCGGGAGGGCCCTACAATGAGCAGTTCTTC
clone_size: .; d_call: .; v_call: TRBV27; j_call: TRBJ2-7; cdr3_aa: CASSLSHSSYEQYF; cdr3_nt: TGTGCCAGCAGTTTATCCCATTCCTCCTACGAGCAGTACTTC
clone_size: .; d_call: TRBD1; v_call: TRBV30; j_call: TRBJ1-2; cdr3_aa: CAWSVGQGVNYGYTF; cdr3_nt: TGTGCCTGGAGTGTTGGACAGGGGGTCAACTATGGCTACACCTTC
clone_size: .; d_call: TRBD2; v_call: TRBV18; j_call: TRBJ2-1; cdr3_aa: CASSPPAGGYNEQFF; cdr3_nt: TGTGCCAGCTCACCACCAGCGGGAGGGTACAATGAGCAGTTCTTC
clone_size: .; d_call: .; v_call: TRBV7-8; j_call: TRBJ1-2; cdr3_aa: CASSLASPGGYTF; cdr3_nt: TGTGCCAGCAGCTTAGCAAGCCCGGGAGGCTACACCTTC
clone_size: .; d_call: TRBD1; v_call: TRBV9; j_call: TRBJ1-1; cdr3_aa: CASSDSTGPDGAFF; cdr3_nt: TGTGCCAGCAGCGATTCGACAGGGCCGGATGGAGCTTTCTTT
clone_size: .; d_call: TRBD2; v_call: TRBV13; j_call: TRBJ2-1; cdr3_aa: CASSSTPSGRVNNEQFF; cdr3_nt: TGTGCCAGCAGCTCCACTCCTAGCGGGAGGGTCAACAATGAGCAGTTCTTC
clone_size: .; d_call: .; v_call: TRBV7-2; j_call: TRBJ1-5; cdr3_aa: CASSYRVQQPQHF; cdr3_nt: TGTGCCAGCAGCTACAGGGTACAGCAGCCCCAGCATTTT
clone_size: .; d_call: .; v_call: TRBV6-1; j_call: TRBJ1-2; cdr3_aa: CASRSWTADGYTF; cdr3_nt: TGTGCCAGCAGATCTTGGACAGCGGATGGCTACACCTTC
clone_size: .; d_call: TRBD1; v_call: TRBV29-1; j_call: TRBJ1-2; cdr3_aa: CSVGQGFEYGYTF; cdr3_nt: TGCAGCGTGGGACAGGGTTTCGAGTATGGCTACACCTTC
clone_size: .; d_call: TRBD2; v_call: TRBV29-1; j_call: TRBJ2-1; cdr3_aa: CSVEGLPDNEQFF; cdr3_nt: TGCAGCGTTGAGGGACTACCCGACAATGAGCAGTTCTTC
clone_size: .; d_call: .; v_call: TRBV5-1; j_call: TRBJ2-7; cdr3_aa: CASSLAGDMTYEQYF; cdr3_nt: TGCGCCAGCAGCTTGGCAGGGGATATGACCTACGAGCAGTACTTC
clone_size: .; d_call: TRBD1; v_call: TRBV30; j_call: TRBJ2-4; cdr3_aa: CAWSEGQVENIQYF; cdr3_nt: TGTGCCTGGAGTGAGGGACAGGTCGAAAACATTCAGTACTTC
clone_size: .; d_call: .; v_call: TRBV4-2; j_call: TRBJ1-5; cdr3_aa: CASSRNSGVDQPQHF; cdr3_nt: TGTGCCAGCAGCCGAAACTCCGGGGTCGATCAGCCCCAGCATTTT
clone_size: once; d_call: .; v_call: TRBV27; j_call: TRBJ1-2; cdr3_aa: CASSRRPVRSFINYGYTF; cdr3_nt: TGTGCCAGCAGTCGCCGCCCCGTGCGATCCTTCATAAACTATGGCTACACCTTC
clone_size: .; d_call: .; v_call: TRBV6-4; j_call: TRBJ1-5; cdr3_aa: CASSEQGNQPQHF; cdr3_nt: TGTGCCAGCAGTGAACAGGGAAATCAGCCCCAGCATTTT
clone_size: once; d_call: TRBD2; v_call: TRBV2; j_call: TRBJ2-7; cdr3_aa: CASSGLAGGYEQYF; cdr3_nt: TGTGCCAGCAGTGGACTAGCGGGAGGATACGAGCAGTACTTC
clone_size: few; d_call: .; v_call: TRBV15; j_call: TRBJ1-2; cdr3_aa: CATSSQQTGGAGYTF; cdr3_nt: TGTGCCACCAGCTCGCAACAGACCGGGGGGGCGGGCTACACCTTC
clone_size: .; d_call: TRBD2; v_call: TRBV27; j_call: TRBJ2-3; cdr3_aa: CASSPLRLAGSTDTQYF; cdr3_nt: TGTGCCAGCAGTCCCCTTAGACTAGCGGGAAGCACAGATACGCAGTATTTT
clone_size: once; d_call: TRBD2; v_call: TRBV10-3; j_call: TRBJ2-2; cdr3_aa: CAIMGTSGTHGELFF; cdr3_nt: TGTGCCATCATGGGGACTAGCGGGACCCACGGGGAGCTGTTTTTT
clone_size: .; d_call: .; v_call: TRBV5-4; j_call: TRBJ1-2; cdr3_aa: CASSLAGGSDYGYTF; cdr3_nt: TGTGCCAGCAGCTTGGCGGGGGGGTCCGACTATGGCTACACCTTC
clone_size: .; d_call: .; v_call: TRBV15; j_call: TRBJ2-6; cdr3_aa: CATSRARQPGANVLTF; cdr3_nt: TGTGCCACCAGCAGGGCCCGACAGCCTGGGGCCAACGTCCTGACTTTC
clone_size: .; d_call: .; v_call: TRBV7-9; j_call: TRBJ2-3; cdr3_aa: CASRALQGPSTDTQYF; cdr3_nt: TGTGCCAGCAGGGCTTTACAGGGACCGAGCACAGATACGCAGTATTTT
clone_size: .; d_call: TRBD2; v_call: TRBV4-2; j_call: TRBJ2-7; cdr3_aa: CASSQPGTSGRGYEQYF; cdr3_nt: TGTGCCAGCAGCCAACCGGGGACTAGCGGGAGGGGCTACGAGCAGTACTTC